These 25 T cell receptor beta chains came from one sample sequenced in a study of cytomegalovirus exposure and HLA in healthy donors. The PCR used 60 Vbeta and 13 Jbeta primers. Clones were read by immunoSEQ multiplex PCR, and TCRdb kept only the in-frame ones, dropping some. The sample includes 100,000 to 150,000 clones, 80% of them seen just once. Sequencing input: PBMCs. Every receptor here comes from a female donor in good health and CMV-seropositive.

This chain connects TRBV7-2 to TRBJ2-3, with 7 positions matching TRBD2. CDR3 length: 14 residues. The V and J ends lost 4 bases and 4 bases, in that order; junction bases with no gene match: 5. Germline loops: CDR1 SGHTA, CDR2 FQGNSA. This CDR3 is CASSYGGSADTQYF. The CDR3 coding sequence is TGTGCCAGCAGCTACGGGGGGAGTGCAGATACGCAGTATTTT.

The rearrangement links TRBV6-5 to TRBJ2-5, with 8 bases lining up with TRBD2. There are 16 residues in the CDR3. J was trimmed by 5 bases and V by 0 bases; bases with no gene match: 8. Germline lookup yields CDR1 MNHEY and CDR2 SVGAGI. CDR3 nucleotide sequence: TGTGCCAGCAGTTACTCGAGAGAGGGGACTAGTGAGACCCAGTACTTC. Translating it yields CASSYSREGTSETQYF.

V usage is TRBV10-3 and J usage is TRBJ2-1; D remains ambiguous. Germline V gene lookup returns CDR1 ENHRY and CDR2 SYGVKD. V shed 4 bases and J shed 0 bases, with 10 bases lying between them. CDR3 length: 15 amino acids. The chain's CDR3 is CAISVNPSSYNEQFF. CDR3 coding DNA: TGTGCCATCAGTGTGAACCCGAGCTCCTACAATGAGCAGTTCTTC.

The chain employs TRBV30 and TRBJ2-2; 8 bases fit TRBD1. The CDR3 has 13 amino acids. The junction had 5 bases not matched to a gene; V was cut back by 5 bases and J by 6 bases. CDR1 and CDR2 from the germline V gene are GTSNPN and SVGIG (reference sequence). The CDR3: CAWGQGIAGELFF. CDR3 sequence (DNA): TGTGCCTGGGGACAGGGAATAGCCGGGGAGCTGTTTTTT.

The CDR3 DNA reads TGTGCCACCCAAAGGGGTGGCGGAGAGACCCAGTACTTC. Encoded protein: CATQRGGGETQYF. This chain links TRBV25-1 with TRBJ2-5, with D possibly being TRBD1 (5 bases). Trimming stripped 10 bases from V and 4 bases from J, with 16 bases between. CDR3 length equals 13 residues. Germline CDR1 MGHDK, CDR2 SYGVNS.

This chain uses TRBV6-1 with TRBJ1-1; possible D gene TRBD1, 5 bases. Trimming pared 0 bases from V and 5 bases from J, leaving 19 bases between. Germline loops: CDR1 MNHNS, CDR2 SASEGT. The CDR3 runs to 17 residues. The CDR3 reads CASSEAKYGGVRTEAFF. The CDR3 DNA sequence: TGTGCCAGCAGTGAAGCGAAGTACGGGGGGGTACGAACTGAAGCTTTCTTT.

The chain carries TRBV10-3 and TRBJ1-1; D may be TRBD1 (6 bases). This CDR3 has 14 residues. Germline V gene sequence: CDR1 ENHRY, CDR2 SYGVKD. The ends were cut back, 6 bases at V and 2 bases at J, with 13 bases in the middle. This chain's CDR3 is CAISSGQPNTEAFF. The CDR3 DNA reads TGTGCCATCAGCTCAGGACAGCCCAACACTGAAGCTTTCTTT.

Here the CDR3 reads CASSQAGQAEFF. DNA for the CDR3: TGCGCCAGCAGCCAAGCAGGACAGGCGGAGTTCTTC. The rearrangement uses TRBV4-1 and TRBJ2-1; 7 bases map to TRBD1. Trimming cost V 1 base and J 14 bases; bases outside gene matches: 5. Per the germline V gene, CDR1 is MGHRA and CDR2 is YSYEKL. The CDR3 consists of 12 residues.

This chain joins TRBV27 and TRBJ2-7; 7 bases are a match to TRBD1. The trim removed 0 bases at V and 5 bases at J, leaving 1 base unmatched. The CDR3 covers 13 residues. Germline V gene data show CDR1 as MNHEY and CDR2 as SMNVEV (reference sequence). As DNA, the CDR3 is TGTGCCAGCAGTTTATCGACAGGGCACGAGCAGTACTTC. It yields the protein CASSLSTGHEQYF.

The chain employs TRBV11-2 and TRBJ1-6, with unresolved D. With 4 bases removed from V and 5 bases from J, the gap between germline ends came to 12 bases. The CDR3 extends over 15 amino acids. Germline CDR1 SGHAT, CDR2 FQNNGV. The CDR3 DNA reads TGTGCCAGCAGCTCCTTCCCGGGGAATAATTCACCCCTCCACTTT. Encoded protein: CASSSFPGNNSPLHF. Full variable domain (outside the CDR3, taken from reference TRBV11-2 and TRBJ1-6): EAGVAQSPRYKIIEKRQSVAFWCNPISGHATLYWYQQILGQGPKLLIQFQNNGVVDDSQLPKDRFSAERLKGVDSTLKIQPAKLEDSAVYLCASSSFPGNNSPLHFGNGTRLTVT.

The rearrangement links TRBV6-1 to TRBJ2-1, with TRBD1 identical over 8 bases. The length of the CDR3 is 15 residues. Germline V gene lookup returns CDR1 MNHNS and CDR2 SASEGT. V gave up 6 bases and J gave up 2 bases; unmatched junction bases: 6. Written as DNA, the CDR3 is TGTGCCAGCAGGGAACGGGACAGGACCTACAATGAGCAGTTCTTC. It translates to CASRERDRTYNEQFF.

The chain links TRBV28 to TRBJ2-5, with a weak D call TRBD2 (5 bases). The J call is uncertain, as TRBJ2-7 better fits the DNA end. The length of the CDR3 is 13 residues. Germline CDR1 MDHEN, CDR2 SYDVKM. CDR3 loop: CASTRASPYEQYF. CDR3 DNA: TGTGCCAGCACGCGGGCCAGCCCCTACGAGCAGTACTTC.

This sequence joins TRBV25-1 and TRBJ1-1, with D unclear. The CDR3 is made up of 13 amino acids. Looked up from germline, CDR1 is MGHDK and CDR2 is SYGVNS. V lost 7 bases and J 5 bases, leaving 14 bases between the germline ends. The CDR3 nucleotides read TGTGCCAGCACCGACCCGCTCGGGACTGAAGCTTTCTTT. It yields the protein CASTDPLGTEAFF.

This chain links TRBV30 with TRBJ1-1, with 8 bases identical to TRBD1. Trimming removed 5 bases from V and 1 base from J; junction bases left unmatched: 0. CDR3 length: 12 amino acids. From germline, CDR1 is GTSNPN and CDR2 SVGIG (reference sequence). In nucleotides, the CDR3 is TGTGCCTGGGACAGGGGGAACACTGAAGCTTTCTTT. This encodes CAWDRGNTEAFF.

This chain uses TRBV7-9 with TRBJ1-6, with D tentatively TRBD1 (5 bases). CDR1 and CDR2 from the germline V gene are SEHNR and FQNEAQ (reference sequence). Deletions cut 4 bases from V and 6 bases from J, with 10 bases between. CDR3 length: 14 amino acids. This chain's CDR3 is CASSSRGLNSPLHF. The CDR3 nucleotides are TGTGCCAGCAGCTCCCGGGGACTTAATTCACCCCTCCACTTT.

A remark on this clone: The junction shows a germline mismatch at one end, possibly a read error. The chain couples TRBV5-1 to TRBJ2-1, with TRBD2 matching over 12 bases. From germline, CDR1 is SGHRS and CDR2 YFSETQ. The CDR3 length is 20 residues. In DNA form, the CDR3 reads TGCGCCGGCAGCACGTACCCATGGGCCCTAGCGGGGGGGGTCCACAATGAGCAGTTCTTC. As protein: CAGSTYPWALAGGVHNEQFF.

V usage is TRBV29-1 and J usage is TRBJ2-2; 9 nucleotides agree with TRBD1. There are 14 residues in the CDR3. Trimming cost V 7 bases and J 7 bases; bases outside gene matches: 10. In germline, CDR1 is SQVTM, CDR2 ANQGSEA. DNA for the CDR3: TGCAGCGCTAACTCGGACAGGGGTCTCGGGGAGCTGTTTTTT. Its protein is CSANSDRGLGELFF.

This clone was detected a few times. This chain connects TRBV2 to TRBJ1-1; possible D gene TRBD1, 6 bases. Trimming cost V 2 bases and J 8 bases, with 9 bases left between them. Germline CDR1 and CDR2: SNHLY and FYNNEI. The CDR3 runs to 12 residues. CDR3 coding DNA: TGTGCCAGCAGTGAAATCGGGACAGAAGCTTTCTTT. Its protein product is CASSEIGTEAFF.

The gene calls are TRBV19 and TRBJ2-7; perhaps TRBD1 as D (7 bases). Trimming shortened V by 10 bases and J by 3 bases, and 19 bases separated the two germline ends. The CDR3 has 14 amino acids. Germline CDR1 reads LNHDA; CDR2 reads SQIVND (reference sequence). In nucleotides, the CDR3 is TGTGCCACTTCTCAAGGAGGGGGCGTCTACGAGCAGTACTTC. As protein: CATSQGGGVYEQYF.

V is TRBV10-3 and J is TRBJ2-7, with 7 positions matching TRBD1. The CDR3 is 13 amino acids. The trim removed 6 bases at V and 5 bases at J, leaving 7 bases unmatched. From germline, CDR1 is ENHRY and CDR2 SYGVKD. In nucleotides, the CDR3 is TGTGCCATCAGGGAAGACAGGGACCACGAGCAGTACTTC. It encodes CAIREDRDHEQYF.

The V call is TRBV7-2, the J call TRBJ2-3; no reliable D call. The CDR3 contains 15 residues. CDR1 is SGHTA and CDR2 is FQGNSA in the germline V gene. V was cut by 5 bases and J by 0 bases, with 12 bases left in between. CDR3 loop: CASSPARSSTDTQYF. CDR3 nucleotides: TGTGCCAGCAGCCCCGCTAGATCTAGCACAGATACGCAGTATTTT.

The V and J genes are TRBV7-2 and TRBJ2-5; 7 nucleotides align to TRBD2. TRBJ2-7 explains the end of the DNA better; the J call may be wrong. The CDR3 consists of 14 residues. Germline CDR1 reads SGHTA; CDR2 reads FQGNSA. In DNA form, the CDR3 reads TGTGCCAGCAGCAAAGCGGGGTCTACCTACGAGCAGTACTTC. Protein sequence: CASSKAGSTYEQYF.

The chain joins TRBV5-4 to TRBJ2-2; 12 positions match TRBD2. The V gene's germline CDR1 is SGHNT and CDR2 YYREEE (reference sequence). This CDR3 has 16 amino acids. Trimming cost V 4 bases and J 1 base; bases outside gene matches: 2. This CDR3 reads CASSVGLAGNTGELFF. The CDR3 DNA reads TGTGCCAGCAGCGTGGGACTAGCGGGGAACACCGGGGAGCTGTTTTTT.

This clone was found a few times. CDR3 sequence: CATNEPGHSTEAFF. Here the CDR3 DNA reads TGTGCGACGAATGAACCGGGACATTCCACTGAAGCTTTCTTT. V is TRBV6-6 and J is TRBJ1-1; TRBD1 is a possible D gene (6 bases). CDR3 length: 14 residues. Germline V gene data show CDR1 as MNHNY and CDR2 as SVGAGI (reference sequence).

The chain carries TRBV7-2 and TRBJ1-1; 7 bases are a match to TRBD1. Germline values: CDR1 SGHTA, CDR2 FQGNSA. The CDR3 covers 15 residues. The V gene end was trimmed by 5 bases and the J gene end by 3 bases; junction bases not matched to a gene: 9. The CDR3 DNA reads as TGTGCCAGCAGCCCGCAGGGGGGATCGGACACTGAAGCTTTCTTT. Translation: CASSPQGGSDTEAFF.